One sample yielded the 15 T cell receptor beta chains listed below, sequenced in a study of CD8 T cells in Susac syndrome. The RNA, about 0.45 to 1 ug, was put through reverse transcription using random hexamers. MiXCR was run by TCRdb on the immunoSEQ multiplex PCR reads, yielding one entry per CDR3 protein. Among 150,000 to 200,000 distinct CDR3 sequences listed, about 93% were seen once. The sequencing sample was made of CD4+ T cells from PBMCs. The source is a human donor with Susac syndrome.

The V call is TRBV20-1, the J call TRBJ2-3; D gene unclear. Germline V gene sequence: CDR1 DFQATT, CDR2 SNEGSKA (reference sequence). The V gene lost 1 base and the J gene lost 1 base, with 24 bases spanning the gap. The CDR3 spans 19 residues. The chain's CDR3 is CSARVGRSPGSPRTDTQYF. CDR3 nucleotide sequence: TGCAGTGCTAGAGTTGGGCGATCCCCGGGTTCTCCTCGCACAGATACGCAGTATTTT.

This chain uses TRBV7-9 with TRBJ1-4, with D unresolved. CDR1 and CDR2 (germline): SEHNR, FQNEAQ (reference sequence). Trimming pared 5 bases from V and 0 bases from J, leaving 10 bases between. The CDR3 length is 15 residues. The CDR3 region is CASSPSMTTNEKLFF. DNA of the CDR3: TGTGCCAGCAGCCCCAGTATGACAACTAATGAAAAACTGTTTTTT.

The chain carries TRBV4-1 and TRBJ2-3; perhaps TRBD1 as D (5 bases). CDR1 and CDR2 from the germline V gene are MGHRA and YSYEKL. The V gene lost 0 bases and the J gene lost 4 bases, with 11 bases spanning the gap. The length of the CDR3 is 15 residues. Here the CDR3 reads CASSQERGWADTQYF. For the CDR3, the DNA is TGCGCCAGCAGCCAAGAAAGGGGTTGGGCAGATACGCAGTATTTT.

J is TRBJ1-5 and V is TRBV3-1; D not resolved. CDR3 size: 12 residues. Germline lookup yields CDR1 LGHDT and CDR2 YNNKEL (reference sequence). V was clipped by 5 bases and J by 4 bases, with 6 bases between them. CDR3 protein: CASSAKNQPQHF. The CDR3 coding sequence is TGTGCCAGCAGCGCTAAAAATCAGCCCCAGCATTTT. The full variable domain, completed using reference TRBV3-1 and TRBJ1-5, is DTAVSQTPKYLVTQMGNDKSIKCEQNLGHDTMYWYKQDSKKFLKIMFSYNNKELIINETVPNRFSPKSPDKAHLNLHINSLELGDSAVYFCASSAKNQPQHFGDGTRLSIL.

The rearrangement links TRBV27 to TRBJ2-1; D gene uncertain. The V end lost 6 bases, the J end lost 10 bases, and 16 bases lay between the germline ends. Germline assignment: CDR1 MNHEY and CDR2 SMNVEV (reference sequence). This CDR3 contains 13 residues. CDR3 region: CASSRRRFGEQFF. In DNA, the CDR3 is TGTGCCAGCAGCCGCCGCCGGTTTGGAGAGCAGTTCTTC.

The CDR3 DNA sequence: TGTGCCAGCAGTGGTCCAGATAACGTGAAGTCCGGGGAGCTGTTTTTT. Translation gives CASSGPDNVKSGELFF. The rearrangement joins TRBV6-1 to TRBJ2-2; no firm D call. V was shortened by 4 bases and J by 6 bases, with 18 bases between the two germline ends. Germline CDR1 and CDR2: MNHNS and SASEGT. The CDR3 loop spans 16 amino acids.

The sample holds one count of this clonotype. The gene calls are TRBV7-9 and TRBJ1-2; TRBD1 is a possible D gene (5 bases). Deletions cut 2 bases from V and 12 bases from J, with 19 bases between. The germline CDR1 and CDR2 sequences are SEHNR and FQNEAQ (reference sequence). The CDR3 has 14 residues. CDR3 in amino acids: CASSLTGPLGLHTF. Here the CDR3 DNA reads TGTGCCAGCAGCTTAACAGGTCCTCTTGGGCTACACACCTTC.

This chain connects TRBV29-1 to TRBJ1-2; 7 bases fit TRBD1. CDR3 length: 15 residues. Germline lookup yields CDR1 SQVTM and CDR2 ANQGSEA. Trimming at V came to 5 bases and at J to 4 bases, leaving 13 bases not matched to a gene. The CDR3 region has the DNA TGCAGCGTTAATGTACCGGGACAGACAGCCTATGGCTACACCTTC. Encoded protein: CSVNVPGQTAYGYTF. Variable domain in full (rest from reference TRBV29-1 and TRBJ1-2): SAVISQKPSRDICQRGTSLTIQCQVDSQVTMMFWYRQQPGQSLTLIATANQGSEATYESGFVIDKFPISRPNLTFSTLTVSNMSPEDSSIYLCSVNVPGQTAYGYTFGSGTRLTVV.

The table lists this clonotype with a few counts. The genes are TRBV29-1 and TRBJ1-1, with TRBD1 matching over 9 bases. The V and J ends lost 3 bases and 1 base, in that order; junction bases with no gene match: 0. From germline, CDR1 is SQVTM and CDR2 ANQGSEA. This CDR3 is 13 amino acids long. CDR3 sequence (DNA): TGCAGCGTTGAGACAGGGGGGAACACTGAAGCTTTCTTT. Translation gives CSVETGGNTEAFF.

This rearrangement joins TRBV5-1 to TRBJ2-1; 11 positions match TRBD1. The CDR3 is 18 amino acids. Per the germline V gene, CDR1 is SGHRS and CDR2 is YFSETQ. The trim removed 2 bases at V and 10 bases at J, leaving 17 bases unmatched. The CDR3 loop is CASSLGEGRTGGAPEQFF. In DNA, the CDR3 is TGCGCCAGCAGCTTAGGCGAGGGAAGGACAGGGGGCGCACCCGAGCAGTTCTTC.

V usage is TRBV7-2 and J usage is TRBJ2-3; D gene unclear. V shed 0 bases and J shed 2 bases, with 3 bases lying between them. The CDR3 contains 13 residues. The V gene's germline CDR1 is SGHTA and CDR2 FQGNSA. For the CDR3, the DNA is TGTGCCAGCAGCTTAGCGGACACAGATACGCAGTATTTT. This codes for CASSLADTDTQYF.

The CDR3 DNA is TGTGCCAGCAGTCTCCCTTTTCGGAGGGGGTCCAAAAACATTCAGTACTTC. It is translated as CASSLPFRRGSKNIQYF. The chain links TRBV12-3 or TRBV12-4 to TRBJ2-4; D tentatively reads TRBD1 or TRBD2 (6 bases each). V lost 5 bases, J lost 2 bases, and 19 bases lay in between. The CDR3 contains 17 residues.

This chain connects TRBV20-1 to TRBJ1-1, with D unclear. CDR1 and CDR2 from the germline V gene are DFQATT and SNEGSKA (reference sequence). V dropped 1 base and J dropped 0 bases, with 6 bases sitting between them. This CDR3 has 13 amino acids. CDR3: CSARASLNTEAFF. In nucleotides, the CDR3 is TGCAGTGCTAGAGCCTCTTTGAACACTGAAGCTTTCTTT.

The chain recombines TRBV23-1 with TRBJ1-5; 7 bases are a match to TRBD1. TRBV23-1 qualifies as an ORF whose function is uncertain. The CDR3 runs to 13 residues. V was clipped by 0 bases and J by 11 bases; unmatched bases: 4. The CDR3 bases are TGCGCCAGCAGTCAATCAGGGGGCAAAGCCCAGCATTTT. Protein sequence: CASSQSGGKAQHF.

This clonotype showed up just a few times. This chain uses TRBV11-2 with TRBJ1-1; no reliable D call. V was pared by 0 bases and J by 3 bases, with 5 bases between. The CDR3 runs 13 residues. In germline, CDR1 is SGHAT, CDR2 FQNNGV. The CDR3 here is CASSLDQDTEAFF. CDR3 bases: TGTGCCAGCAGCTTAGATCAGGACACTGAAGCTTTCTTT.